These T cell receptor beta chains were read from a single sample in a study of blood T cell repertoires in COVID-19. This table comes from immunoSEQ multiplex PCR, and its TCRdb copy is limited to in-frame clones, with some not included. This sample yields 210,000 or so clones, of which 70% to 90% are seen a single time; roughly 5% belongs to the top ten. The specimen sequenced was peripheral blood. The receptor source for this set is a man aged 50 to 59 with COVID-19, enrolled during active disease. The CDR3 runs from the conserved cysteine through the conserved F or W. The order of the fields is D gene, clone size, V gene, J gene, CDR3 protein, CDR3 DNA. D genes are given only for firm matches. Expanded clones get a size class; other rows say once, few or many, or leave the size out.

D gene: .
clone size: .
V gene: TRBV6-2/TRBV6-3
J gene: TRBJ1-1
CDR3 protein: CASSFTGGNTEAFF
CDR3 DNA: TGTGCCAGCAGTTTCACGGGGGGAAACACTGAAGCTTTCTTT

D gene: .
clone size: .
V gene: TRBV20-1
J gene: TRBJ1-2
CDR3 protein: CSAQYNYGYTF
CDR3 DNA: TGCAGTGCCCAGTACAACTATGGCTACACCTTC

D gene: .
clone size: .
V gene: TRBV21-1
J gene: TRBJ2-1
CDR3 protein: CASSTRGLAGGHSYNEQFF
CDR3 DNA: TGTGCCAGCAGCACGCGGGGACTAGCGGGAGGACACTCCTACAATGAGCAGTTCTTC

D gene: TRBD2
clone size: .
V gene: TRBV15
J gene: TRBJ2-2
CDR3 protein: CATSRGREDTGELFF
CDR3 DNA: TGTGCCACCAGCAGAGGGCGGGAGGACACCGGGGAGCTGTTTTTT

D gene: .
clone size: .
V gene: TRBV6-6
J gene: TRBJ1-6
CDR3 protein: CASTTQGVEHSPLHF
CDR3 DNA: TGTGCCAGCACTACGCAAGGGGTAGAGCATTCACCCCTCCACTTT

D gene: TRBD1
clone size: once
V gene: TRBV11-2
J gene: TRBJ2-7
CDR3 protein: CASSPGQGISYEQYF
CDR3 DNA: TGTGCCAGCAGCCCGGGACAGGGGATCTCCTACGAGCAGTACTTC

D gene: TRBD1
clone size: once
V gene: TRBV5-1
J gene: TRBJ2-7
CDR3 protein: CASAQGASYEQYF
CDR3 DNA: TGCGCCAGCGCGCAGGGGGCCTCCTACGAGCAGTACTTC

D gene: TRBD1
clone size: .
V gene: TRBV7-6
J gene: TRBJ2-7
CDR3 protein: CASSQGTGTTAQYF
CDR3 DNA: TGTGCCAGCAGCCAGGGGACAGGGACTACGGCGCAGTACTTC

D gene: TRBD2
clone size: .
V gene: TRBV3-1/TRBV3-2
J gene: TRBJ2-3
CDR3 protein: CASSQTTSGGPSDF
CDR3 DNA: TGTGCCAGCAGCCAAACGACTAGCGGGGGCCCCAGCGACTTT

D gene: .
clone size: once
V gene: TRBV7-9
J gene: TRBJ1-5
CDR3 protein: CASSLAEDQPQHF
CDR3 DNA: TGTGCCAGCAGCTTAGCGGAGGATCAGCCCCAGCATTTT

D gene: TRBD1
clone size: .
V gene: TRBV7-9
J gene: TRBJ2-5
CDR3 protein: CASSQYRDRQETQYF
CDR3 DNA: TGTGCCAGCAGCCAGTACCGGGACAGGCAAGAGACCCAGTACTTC

D gene: TRBD1
clone size: .
V gene: TRBV7-7
J gene: TRBJ1-4
CDR3 protein: CASSFRTGQEGEKLFF
CDR3 DNA: TGTGCTAGCAGCTTTAGGACAGGCCAGGAGGGTGAAAAACTGTTTTTT

D gene: .
clone size: .
V gene: TRBV19
J gene: TRBJ2-1
CDR3 protein: CASSTGHYNEQFF
CDR3 DNA: TGTGCCAGTAGTACGGGACACTACAATGAGCAGTTCTTC

D gene: TRBD1
clone size: .
V gene: TRBV28
J gene: TRBJ1-4
CDR3 protein: CASSSGGAGEKLFF
CDR3 DNA: TGTGCCAGCAGCTCAGGGGGCGCGGGTGAAAAACTGTTTTTT

D gene: TRBD1
clone size: once
V gene: TRBV29-1
J gene: TRBJ1-1
CDR3 protein: CSVPNNRGLATEAFF
CDR3 DNA: TGCAGCGTTCCGAATAACAGGGGGTTGGCCACTGAAGCTTTCTTT

D gene: .
clone size: .
V gene: TRBV11-2
J gene: TRBJ1-3
CDR3 protein: CASSSDPTGASGNTIYF
CDR3 DNA: TGTGCCAGCAGCTCAGATCCGACTGGAGCCTCTGGAAACACCATATATTTT

D gene: .
clone size: .
V gene: TRBV6-5
J gene: TRBJ1-1
CDR3 protein: CASSSGSHTEAFF
CDR3 DNA: TGTGCCAGCAGTTCCGGGAGTCACACTGAAGCTTTCTTT

D gene: TRBD1
clone size: .
V gene: TRBV10-3
J gene: TRBJ1-2
CDR3 protein: CAIRKDRDPDLNGYTF
CDR3 DNA: TGTGCCATCAGGAAAGACAGGGACCCCGACCTTAACGGCTACACCTTC

D gene: .
clone size: .
V gene: TRBV10-3
J gene: TRBJ1-5
CDR3 protein: CAISESRASNQPQHF
CDR3 DNA: TGTGCCATCAGTGAGTCGAGGGCTAGCAATCAGCCCCAGCATTTT

D gene: TRBD2
clone size: .
V gene: TRBV13
J gene: TRBJ2-3
CDR3 protein: CASSPGTSIVTQYF
CDR3 DNA: TGTGCCAGCAGCCCCGGGACTAGCATTGTTACGCAGTATTTT

D gene: .
clone size: .
V gene: TRBV30
J gene: TRBJ1-5
CDR3 protein: CAWRIGAGNQPQHF
CDR3 DNA: TGTGCCTGGAGGATAGGGGCTGGCAATCAGCCCCAGCATTTT

D gene: .
clone size: .
V gene: TRBV28
J gene: TRBJ1-1
CDR3 protein: CASSLSQHGGAFF
CDR3 DNA: TGTGCCAGCAGTTTATCTCAACACGGGGGAGCTTTCTTT

D gene: TRBD1
clone size: .
V gene: TRBV2
J gene: TRBJ2-7
CDR3 protein: CASSEHPDRVSYEQYF
CDR3 DNA: TGTGCCAGCAGTGAACACCCGGACAGGGTTTCCTACGAGCAGTACTTC

D gene: .
clone size: many
V gene: TRBV7-9
J gene: TRBJ2-7
CDR3 protein: CASSFPPSSYEQYF
CDR3 DNA: TGTGCCAGCAGCTTCCCTCCGTCCTCCTACGAGCAGTACTTC

D gene: TRBD2
clone size: .
V gene: TRBV5-1
J gene: TRBJ2-5
CDR3 protein: CASSTPAGQETQYF
CDR3 DNA: TGCGCCAGCAGCACCCCAGCGGGGCAAGAGACCCAGTACTTC

D gene: .
clone size: .
V gene: TRBV6-5
J gene: TRBJ1-1
CDR3 protein: CASIPYGLKTEAFF
CDR3 DNA: TGTGCCAGCATTCCTTATGGACTAAAAACTGAAGCTTTCTTT

D gene: .
clone size: .
V gene: TRBV6-5
J gene: TRBJ2-3
CDR3 protein: CASSLNRVGTDTQYF
CDR3 DNA: TGTGCCAGCAGTCTCAACAGGGTTGGCACAGATACGCAGTATTTT

D gene: TRBD1
clone size: .
V gene: TRBV5-6
J gene: TRBJ2-2
CDR3 protein: CASSLLGTETGELFF
CDR3 DNA: TGTGCCAGCAGCTTGCTAGGGACAGAAACCGGGGAGCTGTTTTTT